The T cell receptor (beta chain) described here comes from a study of blood T cell repertoires in COVID-19. Study at large: Donors in the United States, Italy and Spain gave samples during acute or convalescent COVID-19. PBMCs, B-cell-depleted T cells, or T cells were the source of the cDNA or gDNA that made up the material.

Sequenced by immunoSEQ multiplex PCR; TCRdb stores in-frame clones only, minus some. The repertoire includes 45,000 to 55,000 clones, roughly 87% of them detected once, and over 7.5% sits in the top ten. This CDR3 spans 14 amino acids. Germline V CDR1 and CDR2: GTSNPN, SVGIG (reference sequence). J was trimmed by 7 bases and V by 5 bases; bases with no gene match: 8. The chain uses TRBV30 and TRBJ2-1; 10 bases map to TRBD2. This receptor was obtained from a man aged 50 to 59 with active COVID-19. The sequencing sample was made of peripheral blood. The CDR3 protein is CAWGSGGPGNEQFF. For the CDR3, the DNA is TGTGCCTGGGGTAGCGGGGGGCCGGGTAATGAGCAGTTCTTC.